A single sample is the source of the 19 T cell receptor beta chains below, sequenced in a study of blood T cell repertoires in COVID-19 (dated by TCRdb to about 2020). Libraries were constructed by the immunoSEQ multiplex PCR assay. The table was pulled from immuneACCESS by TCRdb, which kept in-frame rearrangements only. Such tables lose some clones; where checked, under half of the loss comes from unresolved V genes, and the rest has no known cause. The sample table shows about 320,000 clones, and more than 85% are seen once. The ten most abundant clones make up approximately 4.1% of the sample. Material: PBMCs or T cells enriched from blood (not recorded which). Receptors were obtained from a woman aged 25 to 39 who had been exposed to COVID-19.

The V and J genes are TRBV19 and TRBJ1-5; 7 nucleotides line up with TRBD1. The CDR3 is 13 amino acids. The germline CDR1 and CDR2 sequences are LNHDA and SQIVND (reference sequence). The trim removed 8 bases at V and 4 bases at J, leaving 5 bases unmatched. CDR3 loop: CASDTGVNQPQHF. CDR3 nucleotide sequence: TGTGCCAGTGATACAGGGGTGAATCAGCCCCAGCATTTT.

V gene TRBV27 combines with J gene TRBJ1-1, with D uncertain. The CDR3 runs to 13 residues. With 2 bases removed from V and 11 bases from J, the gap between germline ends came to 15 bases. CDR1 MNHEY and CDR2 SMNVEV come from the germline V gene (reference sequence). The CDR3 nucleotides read TGTGCCAGCAGTTTAATGGGCCCCAAACGGGCTTTCTTT. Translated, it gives CASSLMGPKRAFF.

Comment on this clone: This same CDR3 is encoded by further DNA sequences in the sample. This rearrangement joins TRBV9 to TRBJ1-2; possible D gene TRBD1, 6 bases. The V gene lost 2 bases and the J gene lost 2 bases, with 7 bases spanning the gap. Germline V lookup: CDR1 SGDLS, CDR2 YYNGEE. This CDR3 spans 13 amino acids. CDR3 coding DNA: TGTGCCAGCAGCGTGGACAGAAACTATGGCTACACCTTC. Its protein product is CASSVDRNYGYTF.

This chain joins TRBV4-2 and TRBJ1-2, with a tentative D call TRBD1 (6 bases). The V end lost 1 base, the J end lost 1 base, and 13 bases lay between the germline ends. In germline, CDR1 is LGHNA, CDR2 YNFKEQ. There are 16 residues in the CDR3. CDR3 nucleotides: TGTGCCAGCAGCCAAGGGTCTGGGGGCGGTAACTATGGCTACACCTTC. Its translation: CASSQGSGGGNYGYTF.

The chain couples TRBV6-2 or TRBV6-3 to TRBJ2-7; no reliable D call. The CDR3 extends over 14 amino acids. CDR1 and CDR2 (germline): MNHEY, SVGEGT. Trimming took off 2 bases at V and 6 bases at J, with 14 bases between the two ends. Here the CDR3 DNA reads TGTGCCAGCAGTTACGGGCCCTCGAAATCCGAGCAGTACTTC. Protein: CASSYGPSKSEQYF.

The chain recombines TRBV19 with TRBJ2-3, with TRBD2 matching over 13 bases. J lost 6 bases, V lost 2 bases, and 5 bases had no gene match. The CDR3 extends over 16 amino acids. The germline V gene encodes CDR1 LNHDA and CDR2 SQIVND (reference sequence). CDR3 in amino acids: CASSIKLAGGLDTQYF. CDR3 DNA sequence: TGTGCCAGTAGTATAAAACTAGCGGGGGGGTTGGATACGCAGTATTTT.

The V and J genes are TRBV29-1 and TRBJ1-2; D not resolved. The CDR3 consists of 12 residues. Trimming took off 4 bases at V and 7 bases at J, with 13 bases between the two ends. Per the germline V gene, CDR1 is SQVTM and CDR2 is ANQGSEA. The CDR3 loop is CSVGPLEGGYTF. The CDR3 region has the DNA TGCAGCGTTGGCCCGCTAGAGGGTGGCTACACCTTC.

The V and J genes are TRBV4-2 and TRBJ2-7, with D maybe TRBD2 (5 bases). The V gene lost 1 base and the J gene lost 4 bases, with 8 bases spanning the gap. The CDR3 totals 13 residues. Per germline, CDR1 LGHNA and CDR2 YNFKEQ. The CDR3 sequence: CASSQVPGYEQYF. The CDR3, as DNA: TGTGCCAGCAGCCAAGTTCCGGGGTACGAGCAGTACTTC.

The CDR3 DNA reads as TGTGCCAGCTCACCACTGGACAGAAACTATGGCTACACCTTC. As protein: CASSPLDRNYGYTF. The chain is built from TRBV18 and TRBJ1-2; perhaps TRBD1 as D (6 bases). The germline V and J ends were trimmed by 1 base and 2 bases, with 8 bases remaining between them. This CDR3 contains 14 residues. Germline values: CDR1 KGHSH, CDR2 LQKENI.

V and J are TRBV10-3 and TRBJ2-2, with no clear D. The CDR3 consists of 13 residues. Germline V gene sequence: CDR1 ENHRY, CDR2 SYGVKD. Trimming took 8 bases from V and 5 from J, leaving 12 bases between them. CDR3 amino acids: CAIRRSGTGELFF. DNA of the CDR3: TGTGCCATCCGACGGAGTGGTACCGGGGAGCTGTTTTTT.

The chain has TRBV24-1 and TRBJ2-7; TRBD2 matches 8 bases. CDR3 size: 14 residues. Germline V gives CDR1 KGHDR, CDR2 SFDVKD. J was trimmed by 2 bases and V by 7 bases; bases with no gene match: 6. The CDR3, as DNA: TGTGCCACCAGCCCGGGCGGGGGGACCTACGAGCAGTACTTC. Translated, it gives CATSPGGGTYEQYF.

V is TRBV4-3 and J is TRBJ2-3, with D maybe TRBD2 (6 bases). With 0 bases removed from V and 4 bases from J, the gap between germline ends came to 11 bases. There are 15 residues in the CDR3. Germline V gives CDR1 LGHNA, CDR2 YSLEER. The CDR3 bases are TGCGCCAGCAGCCAAGATGGGCGGGGCCCAGATACGCAGTATTTT. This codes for CASSQDGRGPDTQYF.

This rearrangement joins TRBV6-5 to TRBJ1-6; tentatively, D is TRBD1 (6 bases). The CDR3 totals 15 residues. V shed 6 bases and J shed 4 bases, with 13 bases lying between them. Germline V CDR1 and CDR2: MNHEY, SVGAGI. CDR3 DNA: TGTGCCAGCAGATACAGGGAGGGATATAATTCACCCCTCCACTTT. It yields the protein CASRYREGYNSPLHF.

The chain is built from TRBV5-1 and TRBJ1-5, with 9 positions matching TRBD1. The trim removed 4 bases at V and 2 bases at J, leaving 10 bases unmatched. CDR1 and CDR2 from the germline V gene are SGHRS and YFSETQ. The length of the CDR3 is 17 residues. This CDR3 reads CASSPGDRASGNQPQHF. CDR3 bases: TGCGCCAGCAGCCCGGGGGACAGGGCATCGGGCAATCAGCCCCAGCATTTT.

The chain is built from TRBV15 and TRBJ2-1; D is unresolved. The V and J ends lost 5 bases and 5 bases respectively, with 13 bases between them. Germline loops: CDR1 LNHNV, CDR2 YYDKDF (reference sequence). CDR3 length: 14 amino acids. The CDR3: CATSPGWVNNEQFF. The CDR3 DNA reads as TGTGCCACCAGCCCGGGTTGGGTTAACAATGAGCAGTTCTTC.

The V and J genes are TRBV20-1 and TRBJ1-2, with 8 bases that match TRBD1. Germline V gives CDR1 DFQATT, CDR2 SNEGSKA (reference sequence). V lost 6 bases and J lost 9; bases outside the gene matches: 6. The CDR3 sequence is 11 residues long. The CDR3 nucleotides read TGCAGTGCACCCGGACAGGGCAGCTACACCTTC. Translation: CSAPGQGSYTF.

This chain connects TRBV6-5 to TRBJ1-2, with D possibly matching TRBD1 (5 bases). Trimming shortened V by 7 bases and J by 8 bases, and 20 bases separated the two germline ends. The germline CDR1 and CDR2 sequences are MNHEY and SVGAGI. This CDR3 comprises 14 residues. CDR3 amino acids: CASTYTGGGDGYTF. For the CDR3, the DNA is TGTGCCAGCACCTATACCGGTGGGGGGGACGGCTACACCTTC.

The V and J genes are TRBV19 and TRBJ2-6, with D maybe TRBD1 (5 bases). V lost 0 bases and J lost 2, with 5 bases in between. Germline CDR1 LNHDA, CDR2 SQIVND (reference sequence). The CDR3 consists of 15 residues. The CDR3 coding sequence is TGTGCCAGTAGTATAGACAGGGCTGGGGCCAACGTCCTGACTTTC. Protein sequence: CASSIDRAGANVLTF.

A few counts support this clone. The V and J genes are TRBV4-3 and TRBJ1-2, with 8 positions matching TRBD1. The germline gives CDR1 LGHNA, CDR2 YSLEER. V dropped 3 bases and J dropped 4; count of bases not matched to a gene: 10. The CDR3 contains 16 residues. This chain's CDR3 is CASSHTGTGDRYGYTF. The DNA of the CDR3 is TGCGCCAGCAGCCATACCGGGACAGGCGACCGCTATGGCTACACCTTC.